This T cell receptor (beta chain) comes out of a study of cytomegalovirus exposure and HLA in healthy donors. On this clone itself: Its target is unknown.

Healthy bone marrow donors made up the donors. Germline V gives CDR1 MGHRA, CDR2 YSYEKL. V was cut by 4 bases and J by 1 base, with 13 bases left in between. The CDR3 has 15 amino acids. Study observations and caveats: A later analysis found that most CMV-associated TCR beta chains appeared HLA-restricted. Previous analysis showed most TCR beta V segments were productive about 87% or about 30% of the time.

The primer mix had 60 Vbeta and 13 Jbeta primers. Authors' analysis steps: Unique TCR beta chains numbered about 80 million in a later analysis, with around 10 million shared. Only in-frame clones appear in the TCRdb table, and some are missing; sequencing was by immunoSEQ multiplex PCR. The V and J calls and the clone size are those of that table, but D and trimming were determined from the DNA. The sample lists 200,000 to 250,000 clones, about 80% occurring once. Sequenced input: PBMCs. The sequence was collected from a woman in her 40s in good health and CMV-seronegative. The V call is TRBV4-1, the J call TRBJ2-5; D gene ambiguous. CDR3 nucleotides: TGCGCCAGCAGCCGTCTTCCAGCGTCCCAAGAGACCCAGTACTTC. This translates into CASSRLPASQETQYF.